This TCR beta chain was identified during a study of Tregs in tolerant kidney transplant recipients (dated by TCRdb to the late 2010s). With regard to the full study: The transplants used related donors along with nonmyeloablative bone marrow transplantation, and in the human trials mixed chimerism was transient. The study applied TCRbeta sequencing to find donor-specific regulatory T cells before combined kidney and bone marrow transplantation and then followed those same cells after transplant. Overall study outcomes, separate from this receptor: In tolerant patients, the expansion of donor-specific Tregs was greater than global Treg expansion, suggesting that the expansion was antigen-driven rather than nonspecific. Expanding Tregs with activated donor B cells appeared to identify the most biologically relevant and donor-specific TCRbeta repertoire. For some patients, the PCR primers changed as time went on, which meant samples from those patients could not be compared with one another at the nucleotide level. The study was constrained by small patient numbers, and validation of the findings is required in larger populations and under other immunosuppression protocols. Biological reproducibility was not directly addressed, though technical replication error appeared minimal.

Relative to germline, V is 3 bases shorter and J is 5 bases shorter, with 19 bases between their ends. Sequences KGHSH (CDR1) and LQKENI (CDR2) are obtained from the germline V gene. From its cysteine to its phenylalanine, the CDR3 spans 17 amino acids. Part of the CDR3 DNA is given, 42 bases translated from base 1. A note on this clone: Its cognate antigen has yet to be identified. Sequencing ends 3 residues short of the CDR3 end; the germline J gene provides the rest.

For TCRbeta CDR3 sequencing, genomic DNA from the sorted cells was extracted using the QIAGEN DNeasy Blood and Tissue Kit. High-throughput TCRbeta CDR3 sequencing, including PCR amplification with bias correction and internal controls, was performed commercially through immunoSEQ. Per the authors' processing: Unique productive TCRbeta sequences were defined by CDR3 nucleotide sequence when primers matched and otherwise by CDR3 amino acid sequence together with Vbeta and Jbeta genes. Sorting error was corrected by removing sequences shared between sorted populations at a frequency ratio of 2:1 or less, and the remaining shared sequences were assigned to the higher population. A sequence was defined as donor-reactive if the sequence was expanded at least 5-fold in CFSE-low cells compared with unstimulated cells and had a frequency of at least 0.01% in CFSE-low cells. Jensen-Shannon divergence, calculated on the top 100 TCRbeta sequences ranked by frequency, was used to quantify repertoire divergence. When a sample had multiple sequencing runs, each run was corrected for sorting error separately and the runs were then pooled. Not all clones reach the TCRdb copy of this immuneACCESS table, which keeps in-frame sequences only. Checked studies attribute under half of the gap to unresolved V genes and leave the rest unexplained. Clonal size and the V and J genes are those of that table, whereas D and trimming came from the DNA. This specimen's table enumerates tens of thousands of clones. The top ten clones comprise around 0.8% of the sample.

This sample's time point label indicates: blood sample drawn before combined kidney and bone marrow transplant. Unstimulated Tregs (CD4+CD25+CD127-), CD4+ non-Tregs (CD4+CD25-), CD4 and CD8 cells were FACS-sorted from thawed PBMCs. The patients were several recipients of combined kidney and bone marrow transplants from the ITN036ST trial, and samples were available only for these trial subjects. Healthy control blood was processed to PBMCs with a Ficoll density gradient and then cryopreserved, whereas patient PBMCs were collected both before and after transplant. This sequence was found in a human donor who received a combined kidney and bone marrow transplant. The chain is assembled from TRBV18 and TRBJ1-4, and possibly TRBD1, on 6 matching bases. The specimen comprised CD4+ T cells from blood, sampled before the transplant. CDR3 reads: CASSPSPGQLQNEKLFF. Partial CDR3 DNA: TGTGCCAGCTCACCCTCCCCCGGACAGCTACAGAATGAAAAA. The CDR3 plus the reference TRBV18 and TRBJ1-4 genes for the other parts give the full variable domain: NAGVMQNPRHLVRRRGQEARLRCSPMKGHSHVYWYRQLPEEGLKFMVYLQKENIIDESGMPKERFSAEFPKEGPSILRIQQVVRGDSAAYFCASSPSPGQLQNEKLFFGSGTQLSVL.